Listed here are 9 T cell receptor beta chains from one sample, sequenced in a study of Ad26.COV2.S vaccination and SARS-CoV-2 variants. Here immunoSEQ multiplex PCR was the method, and the copy in TCRdb shows in-frame clones only, minus some. The sample yields roughly 350,000 clones, 75% to 90% seen once. Treatment indicated: some 20 received Ad26.COV2.S at low or high dose, single or two shots; about 5 received placebo; per-sample allocation not given. All samples were drawn on day 63, counting from the first vaccine or placebo injection. This sample comprised peripheral blood, obtained in a trial of Ad26.COV2.S vaccine versus placebo. These receptor sequences come from a person between 18 and 65 years old who received the Ad26.COV2.S COVID-19 vaccine or a placebo.

The V gene is TRBV28, the J gene TRBJ2-1; 10 nucleotides align to TRBD2. This CDR3 contains 14 residues. The germline V gene has CDR1 MDHEN and CDR2 SYDVKM. Germline trimming cut 5 bases from V and 8 bases from J; bases unmatched to any gene: 6. CDR3 DNA: TGTGCCAGCAGTCCCGCAGCGGGAGGGCATGAGCAGTTCTTC. Protein: CASSPAAGGHEQFF.

The rearrangement links TRBV27 to TRBJ2-7, with 8 positions matching TRBD2. The CDR3 is 15 residues long. V lost 5 bases and J lost 6; bases outside the gene matches: 12. Germline assignment: CDR1 MNHEY and CDR2 SMNVEV (reference sequence). DNA for the CDR3: TGTGCCAGCAGTCCGGGAGGGCCGTACATTGCCGAGCAGTACTTC. This gives the protein CASSPGGPYIAEQYF.

CDR3 nucleotides: TGCGCCAGCAGCTTGGAGGAATCCTATAATTCACCCCTCCACTTT. It yields the protein CASSLEESYNSPLHF. This chain uses TRBV5-1 with TRBJ1-6; no definite D call. Germline assignment: CDR1 SGHRS and CDR2 YFSETQ. This CDR3 has 15 residues. Trimming took 0 bases from V and 1 from J, leaving 5 bases between them.

V and J are TRBV19 and TRBJ1-5; no definite D call. This CDR3 contains 16 residues. Germline CDR1 and CDR2: LNHDA and SQIVND (reference sequence). Trimming removed 3 bases at V and 0 bases at J, with 12 bases between. The CDR3 DNA reads as TGTGCCAGTAGTATCCTCGGGGATCGTAGCAATCAGCCCCAGCATTTT. Translated, it gives CASSILGDRSNQPQHF.

The chain has TRBV9 and TRBJ2-2, with a tentative D call TRBD2 (5 bases). Trimming shortened V by 0 bases and J by 5 bases, and 14 bases separated the two germline ends. CDR1 SGDLS and CDR2 YYNGEE come from the germline V gene. The CDR3 is 16 residues long. CDR3 bases: TGTGCCAGCAGCGTAGAACCCCCCGGGGATACCGGGGAGCTGTTTTTT. Translation gives CASSVEPPGDTGELFF. Full variable domain (remainder filled in from reference TRBV9 and TRBJ2-2): DSGVTQTPKHLITATGQRVTLRCSPRSGDLSVYWYQQSLDQGLQFLIQYYNGEERAKGNILERFSAQQFPDLHSELNLSSLELGDSALYFCASSVEPPGDTGELFFGEGSRLTVL.

The chain is built from TRBV7-9 and TRBJ2-3; TRBD1 matches at 9 bases. From germline, CDR1 is SEHNR and CDR2 FQNEAQ (reference sequence). V was pared by 4 bases and J by 7 bases, with 9 bases of the junction left unmatched. The CDR3 length is 15 residues. CDR3 nucleotide sequence: TGTGCCAGCAGCTATCCCCCGGGACAGGGAAATACGCAGTATTTT. Encoded protein: CASSYPPGQGNTQYF.

CDR3 sequence: CASSQEPGDTEAFF. The CDR3 nucleotides are TGCGCCAGCAGCCAAGAGCCCGGGGACACTGAAGCTTTCTTT. V usage is TRBV4-3 and J usage is TRBJ1-1, with D uncertain. Germline V gene sequence: CDR1 LGHNA, CDR2 YSLEER. This CDR3 spans 14 amino acids. The V and J ends lost 0 bases and 3 bases respectively, with 8 bases between them.

The chain recombines TRBV29-1 with TRBJ1-2; D might be TRBD1 (5 bases). This CDR3 region has 13 residues. The germline V gene encodes CDR1 SQVTM and CDR2 ANQGSEA. The V gene lost 3 bases and the J gene lost 7 bases, with 15 bases spanning the gap. This CDR3 is CSVDSIKGSGYTF. The DNA of the CDR3 is TGCAGCGTTGATTCGATCAAGGGGAGTGGCTACACCTTC.

The rearrangement links TRBV10-2 to TRBJ1-1; D gene ambiguous. CDR1 is WSHSY, CDR2 SAAADI, per germline. The CDR3 loop spans 14 amino acids. The germline V and J ends were trimmed by 2 bases and 4 bases, with 11 bases remaining between them. As DNA, the CDR3 is TGCGCCAGCAGTGAGCATGGGTGGGGCACTGAAGCTTTCTTT. Translated: CASSEHGWGTEAFF.